Listed below are T cell receptor beta chains from one sample, sequenced in a study of early T cells in non-severe SARS-CoV-2 infection. One entry per CDR3 protein, called by TCRdb with MiXCR from the 5' RACE reads. Of tens of thousands of distinct CDR3 sequences listed, 6.5% to 8.5% are singletons. Material for sequencing was whole blood. These receptors were obtained from an adult who was a healthcare worker with PCR-confirmed SARS-CoV-2 infection or an uninfected control (not recorded which). CDR3s include the opening cysteine and the closing phenylalanine or tryptophan.

V gene	J gene	CDR3 protein
TRBV7-6	TRBJ1-2	CASSGGRGYGYTF
TRBV7-2	TRBJ2-3	CASSFSGGNTDTQYF
TRBV18	TRBJ2-1	CASSPRGEGLNNEQFF
TRBV28	TRBJ2-4	CASRRALAKNIQYF
TRBV5-1	TRBJ2-2	CASSVGTVNTGELFF
TRBV6-2/TRBV6-3	TRBJ1-5	CASSRLGTGGGQPQHF
TRBV5-1	TRBJ2-1	CASSSRPPLGVNEQFF
TRBV2	TRBJ2-1	CASSGSSGMAEFF
TRBV11-2	TRBJ2-1	CASTRSTSDEQFF
TRBV5-1	TRBJ2-1	CASSFERGEQFF
TRBV7-9	TRBJ2-2	CASSPRLAGVAGELFF
TRBV18	TRBJ1-2	CASSPGAGGDYGYTF
TRBV11-3	TRBJ1-1	CASSRGGPMNTEAFF
TRBV5-4	TRBJ1-2	CASSWGVNGYTF
TRBV4-1	TRBJ2-7	CASSQGGMTSGLTYEQYF
TRBV7-6	TRBJ2-1	CASSSHPWSWGNEQFF